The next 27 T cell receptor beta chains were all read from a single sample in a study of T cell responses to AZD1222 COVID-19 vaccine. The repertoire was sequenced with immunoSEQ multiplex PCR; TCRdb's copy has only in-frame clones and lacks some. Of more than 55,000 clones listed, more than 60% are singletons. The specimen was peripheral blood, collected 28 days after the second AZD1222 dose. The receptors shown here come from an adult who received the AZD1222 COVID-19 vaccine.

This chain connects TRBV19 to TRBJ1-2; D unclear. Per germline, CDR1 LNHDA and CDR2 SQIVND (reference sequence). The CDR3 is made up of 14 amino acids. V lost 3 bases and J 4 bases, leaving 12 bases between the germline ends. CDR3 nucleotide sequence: TGTGCCAGTAGTATGAGCAAGGGATTCTATGGCTACACCTTC. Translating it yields CASSMSKGFYGYTF.

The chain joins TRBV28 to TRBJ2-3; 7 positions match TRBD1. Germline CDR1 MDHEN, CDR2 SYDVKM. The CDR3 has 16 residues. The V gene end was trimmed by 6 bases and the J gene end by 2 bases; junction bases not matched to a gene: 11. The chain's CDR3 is CASSLRQGSFTDTQYF. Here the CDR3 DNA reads TGTGCCAGCAGCCTACGACAGGGCTCTTTCACAGATACGCAGTATTTT.

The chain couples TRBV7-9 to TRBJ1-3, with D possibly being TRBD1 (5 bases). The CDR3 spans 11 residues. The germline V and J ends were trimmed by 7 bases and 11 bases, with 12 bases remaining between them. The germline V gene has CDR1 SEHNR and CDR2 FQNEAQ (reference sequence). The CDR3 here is CASTPRDAIYF. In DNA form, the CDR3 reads TGTGCCAGCACTCCAAGGGACGCCATATATTTT.

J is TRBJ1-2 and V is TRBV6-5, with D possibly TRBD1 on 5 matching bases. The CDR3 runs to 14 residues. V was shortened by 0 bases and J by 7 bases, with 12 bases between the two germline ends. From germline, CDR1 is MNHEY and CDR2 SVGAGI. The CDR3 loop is CASSYSLRDVGYTF. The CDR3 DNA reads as TGTGCCAGCAGTTACTCGCTACGGGACGTTGGCTACACCTTC.

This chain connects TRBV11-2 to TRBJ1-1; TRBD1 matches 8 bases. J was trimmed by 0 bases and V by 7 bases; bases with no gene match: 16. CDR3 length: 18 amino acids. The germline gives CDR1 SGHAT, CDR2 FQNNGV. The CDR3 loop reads CASNKGRGDRKMNTEAFF. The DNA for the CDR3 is TGTGCCAGCAACAAAGGGAGGGGGGACAGGAAAATGAACACTGAAGCTTTCTTT.

The CDR3 loop is CASSYSSRGPYNEQFF. In DNA form, the CDR3 reads TGTGCCAGCAGTTACTCTTCCAGGGGACCCTACAATGAGCAGTTCTTC. The chain recombines TRBV6-5 with TRBJ2-1; a weak D match, TRBD1 (6 bases). The V end was cut by 0 bases, the J end by 2 bases, with 11 bases between. Germline lookup yields CDR1 MNHEY and CDR2 SVGAGI. This CDR3 spans 16 amino acids.

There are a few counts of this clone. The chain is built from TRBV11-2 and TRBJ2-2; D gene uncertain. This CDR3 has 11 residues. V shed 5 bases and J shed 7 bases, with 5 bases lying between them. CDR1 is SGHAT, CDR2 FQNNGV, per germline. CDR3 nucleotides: TGTGCCAGCAGCCAGCGCGGGGAGCTGTTTTTT. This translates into CASSQRGELFF.

CDR3 protein: CASSLFLAGGFTYEQYF. The CDR3 DNA sequence: TGTGCCAGCAGCTTATTCCTAGCGGGGGGATTTACCTACGAGCAGTACTTC. The rearrangement uses TRBV7-9 and TRBJ2-7; 11 nucleotides align to TRBD2. Unmatched junction bases numbered 8, after V lost 2 bases and J lost 2 bases. The CDR3 sequence is 17 residues long. The germline gives CDR1 SEHNR, CDR2 FQNEAQ (reference sequence).

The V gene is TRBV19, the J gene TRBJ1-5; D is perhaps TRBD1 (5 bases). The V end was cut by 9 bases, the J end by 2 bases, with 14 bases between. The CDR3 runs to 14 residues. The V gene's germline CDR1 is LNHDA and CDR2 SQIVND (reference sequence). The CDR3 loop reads CASAATGGNQPQHF. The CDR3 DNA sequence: TGTGCCAGCGCAGCAACAGGCGGCAATCAGCCCCAGCATTTT.

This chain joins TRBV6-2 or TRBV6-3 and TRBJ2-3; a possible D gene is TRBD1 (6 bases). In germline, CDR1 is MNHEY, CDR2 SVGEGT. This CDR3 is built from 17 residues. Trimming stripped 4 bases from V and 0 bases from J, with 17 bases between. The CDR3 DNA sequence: TGTGCCAGCAGTTCACACTCCCGACAGGCTAGCACAGATACGCAGTATTTT. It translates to CASSSHSRQASTDTQYF.

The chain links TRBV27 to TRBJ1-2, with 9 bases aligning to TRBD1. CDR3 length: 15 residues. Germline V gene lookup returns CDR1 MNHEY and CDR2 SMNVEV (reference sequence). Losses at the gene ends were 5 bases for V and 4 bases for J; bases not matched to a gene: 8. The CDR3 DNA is TGTGCCAGCAGTCCCAACTGGGGACAGGGCTATGGCTACACCTTC. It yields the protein CASSPNWGQGYGYTF.

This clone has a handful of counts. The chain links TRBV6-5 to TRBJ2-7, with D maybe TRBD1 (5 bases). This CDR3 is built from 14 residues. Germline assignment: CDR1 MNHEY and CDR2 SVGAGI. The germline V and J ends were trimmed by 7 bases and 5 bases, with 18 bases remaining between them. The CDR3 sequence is CASTPHGQGNEQYF. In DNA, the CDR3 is TGTGCCAGCACCCCCCACGGTCAGGGCAACGAGCAGTACTTC.

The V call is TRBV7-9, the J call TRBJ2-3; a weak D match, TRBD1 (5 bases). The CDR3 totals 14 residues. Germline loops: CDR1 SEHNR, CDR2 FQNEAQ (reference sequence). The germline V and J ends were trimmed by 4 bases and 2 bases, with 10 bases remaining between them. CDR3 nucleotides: TGTGCCAGCAGCTCGATGACAGACACAGATACGCAGTATTTT. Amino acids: CASSSMTDTDTQYF.

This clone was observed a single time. Written as DNA, the CDR3 is TGTGCCAGCAGCTTGCTAAGAGCATCTGGGGCCAACGTCCTGACTTTC. Translating it yields CASSLLRASGANVLTF. The chain couples TRBV7-3 to TRBJ2-6; D gene uncertain. The CDR3 totals 16 residues. Germline CDR1 and CDR2: SGHTA and FQGTGA. The germline V and J ends were trimmed by 3 bases and 1 base, with 10 bases remaining between them.

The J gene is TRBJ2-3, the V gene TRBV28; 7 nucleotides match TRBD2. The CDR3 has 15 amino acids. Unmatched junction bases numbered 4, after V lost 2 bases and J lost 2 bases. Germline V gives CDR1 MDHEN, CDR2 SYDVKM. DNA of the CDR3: TGTGCCAGCAGTTTAGGAGCGGGGAACACAGATACGCAGTATTTT. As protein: CASSLGAGNTDTQYF.

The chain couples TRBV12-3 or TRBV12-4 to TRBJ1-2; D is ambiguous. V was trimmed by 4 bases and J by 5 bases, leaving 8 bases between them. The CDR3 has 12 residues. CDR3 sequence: CASSSSEYGYTF. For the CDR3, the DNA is TGTGCCAGCAGTTCCAGTGAATATGGCTACACCTTC.

The CDR3 here is CASSSKDQGMNTEAFF. The CDR3 DNA reads as TGCGCCAGCAGCTCTAAAGACCAGGGGATGAACACTGAAGCTTTCTTT. This chain uses TRBV5-1 with TRBJ1-1; weak D call: TRBD1 (6 bases). The V end was cut by 3 bases, the J end by 0 bases, with 15 bases between. Germline V lookup: CDR1 SGHRS, CDR2 YFSETQ. The CDR3 is made up of 16 amino acids. The full variable domain, its missing parts supplied by reference TRBV5-1 and TRBJ1-1, is KAGVTQTPRYLIKTRGQQVTLSCSPISGHRSVSWYQQTPGQGLQFLFEYFSETQRNKGNFPGRFSGRQFSNSRSEMNVSTLELGDSALYLCASSSKDQGMNTEAFFGQGTRLTVV.

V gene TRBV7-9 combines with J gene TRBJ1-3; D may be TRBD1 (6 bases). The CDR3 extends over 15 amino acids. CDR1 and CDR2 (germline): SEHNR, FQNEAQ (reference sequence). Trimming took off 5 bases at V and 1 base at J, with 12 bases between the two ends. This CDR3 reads CASSRDTGSGNTIYF. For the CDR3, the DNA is TGTGCCAGCAGCCGGGACACCGGGTCTGGAAACACCATATATTTT.

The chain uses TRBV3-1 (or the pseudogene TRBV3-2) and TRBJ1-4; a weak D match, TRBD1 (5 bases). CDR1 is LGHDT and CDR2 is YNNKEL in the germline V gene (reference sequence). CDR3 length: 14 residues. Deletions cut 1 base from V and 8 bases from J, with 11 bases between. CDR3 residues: CASSQGGSGEKLFF. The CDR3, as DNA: TGTGCCAGCAGCCAAGGGGGGTCGGGGGAAAAACTGTTTTTT.

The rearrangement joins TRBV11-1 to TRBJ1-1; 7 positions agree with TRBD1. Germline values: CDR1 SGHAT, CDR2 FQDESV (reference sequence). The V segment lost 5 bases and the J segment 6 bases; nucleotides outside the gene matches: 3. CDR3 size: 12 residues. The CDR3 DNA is TGTGCCAGCAGCCTCGGGACAGCTGAAGCTTTCTTT. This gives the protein CASSLGTAEAFF.

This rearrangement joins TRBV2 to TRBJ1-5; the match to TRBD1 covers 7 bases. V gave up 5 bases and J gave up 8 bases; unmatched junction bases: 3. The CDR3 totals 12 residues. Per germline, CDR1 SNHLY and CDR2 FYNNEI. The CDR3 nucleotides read TGTGCCAGCAGTACGCAGGGGGAGCCCCAGCATTTT. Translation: CASSTQGEPQHF. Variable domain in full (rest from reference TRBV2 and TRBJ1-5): EPEVTQTPSHQVTQMGQEVILRCVPISNHLYFYWYRQILGQKVEFLVSFYNNEISEKSEIFDDQFSVERPDGSNFTLKIRSTKLEDSAMYFCASSTQGEPQHFGDGTRLSIL.

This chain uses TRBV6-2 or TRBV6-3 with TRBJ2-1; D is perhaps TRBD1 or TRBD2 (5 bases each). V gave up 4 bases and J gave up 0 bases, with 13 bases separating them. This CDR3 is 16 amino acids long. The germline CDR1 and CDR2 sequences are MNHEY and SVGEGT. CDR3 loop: CASSWDRWTSYNEQFF. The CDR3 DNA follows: TGTGCCAGCAGTTGGGACCGGTGGACCTCCTACAATGAGCAGTTCTTC.

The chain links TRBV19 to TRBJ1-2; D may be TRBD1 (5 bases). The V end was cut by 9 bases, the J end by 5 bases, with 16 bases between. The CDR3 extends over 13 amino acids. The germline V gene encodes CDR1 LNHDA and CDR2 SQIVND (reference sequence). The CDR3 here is CASTPGLSYGYTF. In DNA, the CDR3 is TGTGCCAGCACACCGGGACTGTCTTATGGCTACACCTTC.

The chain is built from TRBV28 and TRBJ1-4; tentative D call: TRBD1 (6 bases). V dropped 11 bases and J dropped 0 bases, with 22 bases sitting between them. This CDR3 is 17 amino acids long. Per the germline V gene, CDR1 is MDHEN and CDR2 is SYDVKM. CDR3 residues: CAAGGGTTPATNEKLFF. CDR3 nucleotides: TGTGCCGCTGGGGGGGGCACCACCCCCGCAACTAATGAAAAACTGTTTTTT.

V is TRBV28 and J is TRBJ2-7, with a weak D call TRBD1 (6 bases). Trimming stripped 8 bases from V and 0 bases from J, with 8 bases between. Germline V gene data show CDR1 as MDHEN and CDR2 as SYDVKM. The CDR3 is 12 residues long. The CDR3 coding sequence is TGTGCCAGCGGGGGCAGCTCCTACGAGCAGTACTTC. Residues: CASGGSSYEQYF.

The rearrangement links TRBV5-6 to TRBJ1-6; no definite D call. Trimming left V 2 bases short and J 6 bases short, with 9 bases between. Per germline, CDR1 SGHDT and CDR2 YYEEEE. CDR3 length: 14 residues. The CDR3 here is CASSFGGVNSPLHF. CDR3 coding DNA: TGTGCCAGCAGCTTTGGCGGCGTTAATTCACCCCTCCACTTT.

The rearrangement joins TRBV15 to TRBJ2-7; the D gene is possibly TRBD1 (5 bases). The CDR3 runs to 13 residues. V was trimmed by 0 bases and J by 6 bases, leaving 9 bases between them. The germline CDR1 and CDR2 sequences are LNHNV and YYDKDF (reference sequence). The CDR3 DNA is TGTGCCACCAGCAGAGATTTAGGGGTCGAGCAGTACTTC. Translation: CATSRDLGVEQYF.